What follows are 9 T cell receptor beta chains derived from one specimen sequenced in a study of beta chain features in type 1 diabetes. The isolated RNA, all of it, was reverse transcribed, so expressed TCRB transcripts were what got sequenced. Libraries were prepared by immunoSEQ multiplex PCR; TCRdb keeps only in-frame clonotypes and omits some of them. The table has 160,000 or so clones, around 10% seen once; the top ten hold roughly 1.9%. The sample was central memory CD4+ T cells from blood. The receptor source for this set is a man between 18 and 29 years old in good health.

The chain recombines TRBV5-1 with TRBJ2-3, with D unresolved. The V gene's germline CDR1 is SGHRS and CDR2 YFSETQ. V was pared by 0 bases and J by 7 bases, with 12 bases between. The CDR3 is 14 residues long. The CDR3 bases are TGCGCCAGCAGCTTGGAAACCCCCAAATATACGCAGTATTTT. It specifies CASSLETPKYTQYF.

This clone was counted ten times or more. The CDR3 region has the DNA TGCGCCAGCAGTCCTCCCCCAAAGACAGGGAAAGAGTCCTACGAGCAGTACTTC. Its protein product is CASSPPPKTGKESYEQYF. The chain couples TRBV23-1 to TRBJ2-7; 7 nucleotides agree with TRBD1. Being an ORF, TRBV23-1 has a function that is uncertain. V trimming: 4 bases; J trimming: 1 base; junction bases outside the gene matches: 16. This CDR3 is 18 amino acids long.

The V and J genes are TRBV2 and TRBJ1-5; possibly TRBD1 for D (5 bases). This CDR3 contains 14 residues. V dropped 6 bases and J dropped 2 bases, with 11 bases sitting between them. Germline CDR1 reads SNHLY; CDR2 reads FYNNEI. This chain's CDR3 is CASSPRVGNQPQHF. In DNA, the CDR3 is TGTGCCAGCAGCCCCAGGGTGGGCAATCAGCCCCAGCATTTT.

The rearrangement joins TRBV28 to TRBJ2-7; D not resolved. V dropped 4 bases and J dropped 2 bases, with 18 bases sitting between them. The V gene's germline CDR1 is MDHEN and CDR2 SYDVKM. This CDR3 region has 16 residues. The DNA of the CDR3 is TGTGCCAGCAGTTCCGCCAGTGGAGTAACCCCCTACGAGCAGTACTTC. Translating it yields CASSSASGVTPYEQYF.

This rearrangement joins TRBV29-1 to TRBJ1-5; 7 positions match TRBD1. V trimming: 7 bases; J trimming: 4 bases; junction bases outside the gene matches: 4. From germline, CDR1 is SQVTM and CDR2 ANQGSEA. The CDR3 is 12 amino acids. CDR3 region: CSGGTENQPQHF. CDR3 nucleotides: TGCAGCGGCGGGACAGAAAATCAGCCCCAGCATTTT.

The V and J genes are TRBV7-2 and TRBJ1-2; D remains ambiguous. V gave up 2 bases and J gave up 1 base, with 5 bases separating them. The length of the CDR3 is 13 residues. Germline V gives CDR1 SGHTA, CDR2 FQGNSA. The CDR3 region has the DNA TGTGCCAGCAGCTTACAAGTTAACTATGGCTACACCTTC. Amino acids: CASSLQVNYGYTF.

J is TRBJ1-2 and V is TRBV4-3; D is unresolved. The CDR3 has 16 amino acids. Looked up from germline, CDR1 is LGHNA and CDR2 is YSLEER. V was clipped by 0 bases and J by 2 bases, with 13 bases between them. The CDR3 here is CASSQEPPNGNYGYTF. The CDR3 DNA reads as TGCGCCAGCAGCCAAGAGCCCCCCAACGGGAACTATGGCTACACCTTC.

V gene TRBV9 combines with J gene TRBJ1-2; D is ambiguous. There are 15 residues in the CDR3. In germline, CDR1 is SGDLS, CDR2 YYNGEE. V gave up 0 bases and J gave up 8 bases, with 17 bases separating them. CDR3 in amino acids: CASSVGEEGGQGYTF. CDR3 in DNA: TGTGCCAGCAGCGTAGGGGAGGAAGGCGGGCAGGGCTACACCTTC.

This clone was observed at least ten times. The V call is TRBV6-6, the J call TRBJ2-1; 8 positions agree with TRBD2. The length of the CDR3 is 14 residues. V was pared by 6 bases and J by 4 bases, with 5 bases of the junction left unmatched. Germline V CDR1 and CDR2: MNHNY, SVGAGI (reference sequence). The CDR3 protein is CASSAGTSYNEQFF. CDR3 bases: TGTGCCAGCAGCGCCGGGACTAGTTACAATGAGCAGTTCTTC.